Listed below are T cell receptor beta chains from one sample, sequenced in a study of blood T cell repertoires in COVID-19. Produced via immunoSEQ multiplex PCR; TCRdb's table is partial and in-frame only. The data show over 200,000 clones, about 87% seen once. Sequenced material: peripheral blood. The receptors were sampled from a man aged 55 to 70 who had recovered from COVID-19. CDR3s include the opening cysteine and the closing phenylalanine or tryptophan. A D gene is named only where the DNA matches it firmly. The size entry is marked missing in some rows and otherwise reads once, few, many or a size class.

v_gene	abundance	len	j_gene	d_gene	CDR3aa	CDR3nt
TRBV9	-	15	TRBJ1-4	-	CASSVDGSLGEKLFF	TGTGCCAGCAGCGTGGACGGGAGCCTGGGTGAAAAACTGTTTTTT
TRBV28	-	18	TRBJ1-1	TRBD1	CASSPLRGGTAQNTEAFF	TGTGCCAGCAGTCCACTCCGGGGGGGGACAGCCCAGAACACTGAAGCTTTCTTT
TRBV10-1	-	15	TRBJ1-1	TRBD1	CASSESRAGGSEAFF	TGCGCCAGCAGTGAGTCGAGGGCAGGGGGCTCTGAAGCTTTCTTT
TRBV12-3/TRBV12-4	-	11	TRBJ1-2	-	CASSSDIGYTF	TGTGCCAGCAGCTCCGACATTGGCTACACCTTC
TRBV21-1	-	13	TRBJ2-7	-	CASSSSGRYEQYF	TGTGCCAGCAGCTCCAGCGGGAGATACGAGCAGTACTTC
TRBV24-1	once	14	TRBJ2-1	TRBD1	CATSDPGQDNEQFF	TGTGCCACCAGTGACCCCGGACAGGACAATGAGCAGTTCTTC
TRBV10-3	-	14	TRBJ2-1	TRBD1	CAISEARGHREQFF	TGTGCCATCAGTGAGGCGAGGGGGCATCGTGAGCAGTTCTTC
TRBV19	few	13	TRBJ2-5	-	CASSPQGPRAQYF	TGTGCCAGTAGTCCTCAGGGGCCCCGAGCCCAGTACTTC
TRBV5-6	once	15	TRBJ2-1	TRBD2	CASSTTSGGADEQFF	TGTGCCAGCAGCACGACTAGCGGGGGGGCCGATGAGCAGTTCTTC
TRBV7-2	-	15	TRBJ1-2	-	CASSLARGEVYGYTF	TGTGCCAGCAGCTTAGCGCGTGGGGAGGTCTATGGCTACACCTTC
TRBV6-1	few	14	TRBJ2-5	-	CASSEGGWRETQYF	TGTGCCAGCAGTGAAGGCGGGTGGCGGGAGACCCAGTACTTC
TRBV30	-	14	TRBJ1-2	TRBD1	CAWSGPGGNYGYTF	TGTGCCTGGAGTGGACCAGGGGGTAACTATGGCTACACCTTC
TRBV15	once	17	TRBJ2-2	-	CATSRGGGYANTGELFF	TGTGCCACCAGCAGAGGGGGGGGCTACGCGAACACCGGGGAGCTGTTTTTT
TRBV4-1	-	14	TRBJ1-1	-	CASSQDPDSRGAFF	TGCGCCAGCAGCCAAGATCCGGACAGCCGGGGAGCTTTCTTT
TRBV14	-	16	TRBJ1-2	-	CASSQDHGRGSYGYTF	TGTGCCAGCAGCCAAGATCACGGGCGGGGTTCCTATGGCTACACCTTC
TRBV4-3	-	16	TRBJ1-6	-	CASSQKREQGNSPLHF	TGCGCCAGCAGCCAAAAGAGGGAACAGGGAAATTCACCCCTCCACTTT
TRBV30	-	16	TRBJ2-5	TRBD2	CAWTQTSGGFQETQYF	TGTGCCTGGACCCAGACTAGCGGGGGATTCCAAGAGACCCAGTACTTC
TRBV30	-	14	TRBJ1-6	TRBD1	CAWSSDRANSPLHF	TGTGCCTGGAGCTCCGACAGGGCTAATTCACCCCTCCACTTT
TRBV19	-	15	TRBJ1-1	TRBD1	CASSKRQGVGTEAFF	TGTGCCAGTAGTAAGAGACAGGGGGTCGGCACTGAAGCTTTCTTT
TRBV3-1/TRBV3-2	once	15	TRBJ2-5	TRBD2	CASSQDSGGQETQYF	TGTGCCAGCAGCCAAGACTCCGGGGGGCAAGAGACCCAGTACTTC
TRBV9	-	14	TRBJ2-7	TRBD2	CASSPSGSSYEQYF	TGTGCCAGCAGTCCTAGCGGGAGCTCCTACGAGCAGTACTTC
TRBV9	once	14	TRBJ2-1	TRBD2	CASSVAGRDNEQFF	TGTGCCAGCAGCGTAGCCGGGAGGGACAATGAGCAGTTCTTC
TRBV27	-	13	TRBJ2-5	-	CASSVTSSETQYF	TGTGCCAGCAGTGTAACTAGCTCGGAGACCCAGTACTTC
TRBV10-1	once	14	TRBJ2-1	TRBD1	CASSLTGGYNEQFF	TGCGCCAGCAGTCTTACAGGGGGCTACAATGAGCAGTTCTTC
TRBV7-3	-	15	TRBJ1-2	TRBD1	CASSSGTGGFGGYTF	TGTGCCAGCAGCTCAGGGACAGGGGGCTTCGGTGGCTACACCTTC
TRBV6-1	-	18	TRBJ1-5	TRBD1	CASSGHRDRVYSNQPQHF	TGTGCCAGCAGTGGGCACCGGGACAGGGTGTATAGCAATCAGCCCCAGCATTTT
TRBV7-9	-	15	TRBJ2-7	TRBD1	CASSLGGQGAYEQYF	TGTGCCAGCAGCTTAGGGGGACAGGGGGCTTACGAGCAGTACTTC
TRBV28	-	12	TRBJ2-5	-	CASMARAETQYF	TGTGCCAGCATGGCCAGGGCAGAGACCCAGTACTTC
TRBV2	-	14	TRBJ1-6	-	CASKGDFGLSPLHF	TGTGCCAGCAAAGGGGATTTTGGGTTGTCACCCCTCCACTTT
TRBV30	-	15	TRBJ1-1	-	CAWSAWAVMNTEAFF	TGTGCCTGGAGTGCATGGGCAGTCATGAACACTGAAGCTTTCTTT
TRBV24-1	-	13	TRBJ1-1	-	CATSKTGYTEAFF	TGTGCCACCTCCAAAACGGGTTATACTGAAGCTTTCTTT
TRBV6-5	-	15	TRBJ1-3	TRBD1	CASSRTGVGGNTIYF	TGTGCCAGCAGCCGGACAGGGGTCGGTGGAAACACCATATATTTT
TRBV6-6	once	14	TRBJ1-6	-	CASRIQGAGSPLHF	TGTGCCAGCAGGATACAGGGAGCTGGGTCACCCCTCCACTTT
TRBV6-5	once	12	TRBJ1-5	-	CASNTPSQPQHF	TGTGCCAGCAACACCCCCTCTCAGCCCCAGCATTTT
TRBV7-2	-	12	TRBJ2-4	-	CASSPLDLDQYF	TGTGCCAGCAGCCCCCTCGACTTAGACCAGTACTTC
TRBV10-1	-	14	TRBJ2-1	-	CASSRSRGNNEQFF	TGCGCCAGCAGTAGGAGCCGAGGGAACAATGAGCAGTTCTTC
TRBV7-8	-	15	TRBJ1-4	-	CASSTYAATNEKLFF	TGTGCCAGCAGCACCTACGCTGCAACTAATGAAAAACTGTTTTTT
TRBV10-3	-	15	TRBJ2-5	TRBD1	CAIRGQGQGGETQYF	TGTGCCATCAGGGGACAGGGGCAAGGTGGGGAGACCCAGTACTTC
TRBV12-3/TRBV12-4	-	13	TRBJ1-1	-	CASSSRQNTEAFF	TGTGCCAGCAGTTCAAGACAAAACACTGAAGCTTTCTTT
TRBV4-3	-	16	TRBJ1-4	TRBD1	CASSQDHRTGHEKLFF	TGCGCCAGCAGCCAAGATCATAGGACAGGACACGAAAAACTGTTTTTT
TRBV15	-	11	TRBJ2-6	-	CATSSFNVLTF	TGTGCCACCAGCAGCTTCAACGTCCTGACTTTC
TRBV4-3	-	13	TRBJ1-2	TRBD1	CASSSTGAYGYTF	TGCGCCAGCAGCTCTACAGGGGCCTATGGCTACACCTTC
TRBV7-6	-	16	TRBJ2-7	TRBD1	CASSLALGQGSYEQYF	TGTGCCAGCAGCTTAGCTTTGGGACAGGGGTCCTACGAGCAGTACTTC
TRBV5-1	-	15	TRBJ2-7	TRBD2	CASSLVLAGSYEQYF	TGCGCCAGCAGCTTGGTCCTAGCGGGCAGCTACGAGCAGTACTTC
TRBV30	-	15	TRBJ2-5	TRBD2	CAWTPAGGRRETQYF	TGTGCCTGGACACCTGCGGGAGGGAGGAGAGAGACCCAGTACTTC
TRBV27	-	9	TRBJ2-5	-	CASTPPPYF	TGTGCCAGCACTCCCCCTCCGTACTTC
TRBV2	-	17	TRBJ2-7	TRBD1	CASSFLPPGQVHYEQYF	TGTGCCAGCAGCTTTCTTCCCCCGGGACAGGTTCACTACGAGCAGTACTTC
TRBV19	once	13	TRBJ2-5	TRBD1	CASRSGQQETQYF	TGTGCCAGTAGGTCGGGACAGCAAGAGACCCAGTACTTC
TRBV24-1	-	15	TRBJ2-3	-	CATSDFSGGADTQYF	TGTGCCACCAGTGATTTTTCTGGGGGCGCAGATACGCAGTATTTT